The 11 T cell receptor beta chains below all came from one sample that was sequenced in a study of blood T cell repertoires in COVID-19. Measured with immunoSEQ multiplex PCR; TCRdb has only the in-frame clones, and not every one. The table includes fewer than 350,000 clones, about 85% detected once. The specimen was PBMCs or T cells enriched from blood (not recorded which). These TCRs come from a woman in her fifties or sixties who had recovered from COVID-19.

CDR3 protein: CASSGGGVVSETQYF. Written as DNA, the CDR3 is TGTGCCAGCAGCGGGGGGGGCGTAGTGAGTGAGACCCAGTACTTC. This chain links TRBV5-4 with TRBJ2-5, with TRBD2 as a possible D gene (7 bases). Looked up from germline, CDR1 is SGHNT and CDR2 is YYREEE (reference sequence). This CDR3 is built from 15 residues. Trimming cost V 4 bases and J 5 bases, with 18 bases left between them.

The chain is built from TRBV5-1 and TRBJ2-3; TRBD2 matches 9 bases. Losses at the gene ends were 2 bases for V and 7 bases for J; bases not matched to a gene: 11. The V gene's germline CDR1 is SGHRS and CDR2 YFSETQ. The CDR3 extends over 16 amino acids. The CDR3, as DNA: TGCGCCAGCAGCTTAAGAGGCGGGAGGGCCCAAAATACGCAGTATTTT. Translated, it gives CASSLRGGRAQNTQYF.

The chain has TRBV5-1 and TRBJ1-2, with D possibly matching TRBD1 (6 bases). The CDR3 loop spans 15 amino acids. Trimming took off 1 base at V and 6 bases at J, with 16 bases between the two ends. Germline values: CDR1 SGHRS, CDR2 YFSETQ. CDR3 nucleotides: TGCGCCAGCAGCTTGCGCGGGCAGGGGTGGGATGGCTACACCTTC. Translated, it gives CASSLRGQGWDGYTF.

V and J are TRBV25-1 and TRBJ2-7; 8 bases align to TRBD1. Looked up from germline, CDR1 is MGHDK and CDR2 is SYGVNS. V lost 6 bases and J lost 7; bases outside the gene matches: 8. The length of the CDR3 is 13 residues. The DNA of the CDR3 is TGTGCCAGCAGAGGGAACAGGGGGGAAGAGCAGTACTTC. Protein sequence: CASRGNRGEEQYF.

CDR3 sequence reads: CATAAGGDYGYTF. In DNA, the CDR3 is TGTGCCACCGCGGCAGGGGGCGACTATGGCTACACCTTC. The V and J genes are TRBV27 and TRBJ1-2, with 8 bases that match TRBD1. V trimming: 10 bases; J trimming: 3 bases; junction bases outside the gene matches: 7. The CDR3 contains 13 residues. CDR1 is MNHEY, CDR2 SMNVEV, per germline (reference sequence).

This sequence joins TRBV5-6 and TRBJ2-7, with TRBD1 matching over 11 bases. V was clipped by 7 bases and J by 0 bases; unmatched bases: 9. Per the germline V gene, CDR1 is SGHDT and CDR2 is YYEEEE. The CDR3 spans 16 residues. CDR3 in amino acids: CASLALGTGGSYEQYF. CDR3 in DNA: TGTGCCAGCCTAGCTCTCGGGACAGGGGGCTCCTACGAGCAGTACTTC. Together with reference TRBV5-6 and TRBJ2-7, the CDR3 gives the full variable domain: DAGVTQSPTHLIKTRGQQVTLRCSPKSGHDTVSWYQQALGQGPQFIFQYYEEEERQRGNFPDRFSGHQFPNYSSELNVNALLLGDSALYLCASLALGTGGSYEQYFGPGTRLTVT.

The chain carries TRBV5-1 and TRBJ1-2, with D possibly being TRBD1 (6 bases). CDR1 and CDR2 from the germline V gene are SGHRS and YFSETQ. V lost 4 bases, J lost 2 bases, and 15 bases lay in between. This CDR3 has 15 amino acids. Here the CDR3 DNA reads TGCGCCAGCAGCACCTCCGGGACAAGAAACTATGGCTACACCTTC. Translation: CASSTSGTRNYGYTF.

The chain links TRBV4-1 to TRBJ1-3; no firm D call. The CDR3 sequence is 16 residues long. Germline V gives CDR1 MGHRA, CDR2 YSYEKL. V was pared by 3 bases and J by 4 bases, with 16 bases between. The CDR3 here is CASSHSRVLEGNTIYF. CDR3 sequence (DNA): TGCGCCAGCAGCCATTCTAGAGTCCTCGAAGGAAACACCATATATTTT.

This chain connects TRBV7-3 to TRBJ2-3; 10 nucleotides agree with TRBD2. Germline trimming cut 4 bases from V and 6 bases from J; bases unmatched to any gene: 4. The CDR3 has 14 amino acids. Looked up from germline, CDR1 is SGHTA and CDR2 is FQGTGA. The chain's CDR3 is CASSSAGGPDTQYF. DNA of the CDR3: TGTGCCAGCAGCTCAGCGGGGGGGCCGGATACGCAGTATTTT. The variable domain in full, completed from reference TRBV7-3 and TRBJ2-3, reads GAGVSQTPSNKVTEKGKYVELRCDPISGHTALYWYRQSLGQGPEFLIYFQGTGAADDSGLPNDRFFAVRPEGSVSTLKIQRTERGDSAVYLCASSSAGGPDTQYFGPGTRLTVL.

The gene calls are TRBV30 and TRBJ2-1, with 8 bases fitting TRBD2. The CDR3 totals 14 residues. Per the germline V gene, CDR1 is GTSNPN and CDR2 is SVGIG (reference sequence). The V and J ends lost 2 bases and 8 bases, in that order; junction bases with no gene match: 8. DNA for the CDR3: TGTGCCTGGAGTTTAGGACTAGCAGAAGATGAGCAGTTCTTC. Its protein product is CAWSLGLAEDEQFF.

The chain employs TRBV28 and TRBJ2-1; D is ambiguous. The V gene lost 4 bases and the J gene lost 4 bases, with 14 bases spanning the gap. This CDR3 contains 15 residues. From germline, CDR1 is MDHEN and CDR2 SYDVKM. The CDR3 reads CASSSPGTTYNEQFF. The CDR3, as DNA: TGTGCCAGCAGTTCACCCGGTACTACTTACAATGAGCAGTTCTTC.